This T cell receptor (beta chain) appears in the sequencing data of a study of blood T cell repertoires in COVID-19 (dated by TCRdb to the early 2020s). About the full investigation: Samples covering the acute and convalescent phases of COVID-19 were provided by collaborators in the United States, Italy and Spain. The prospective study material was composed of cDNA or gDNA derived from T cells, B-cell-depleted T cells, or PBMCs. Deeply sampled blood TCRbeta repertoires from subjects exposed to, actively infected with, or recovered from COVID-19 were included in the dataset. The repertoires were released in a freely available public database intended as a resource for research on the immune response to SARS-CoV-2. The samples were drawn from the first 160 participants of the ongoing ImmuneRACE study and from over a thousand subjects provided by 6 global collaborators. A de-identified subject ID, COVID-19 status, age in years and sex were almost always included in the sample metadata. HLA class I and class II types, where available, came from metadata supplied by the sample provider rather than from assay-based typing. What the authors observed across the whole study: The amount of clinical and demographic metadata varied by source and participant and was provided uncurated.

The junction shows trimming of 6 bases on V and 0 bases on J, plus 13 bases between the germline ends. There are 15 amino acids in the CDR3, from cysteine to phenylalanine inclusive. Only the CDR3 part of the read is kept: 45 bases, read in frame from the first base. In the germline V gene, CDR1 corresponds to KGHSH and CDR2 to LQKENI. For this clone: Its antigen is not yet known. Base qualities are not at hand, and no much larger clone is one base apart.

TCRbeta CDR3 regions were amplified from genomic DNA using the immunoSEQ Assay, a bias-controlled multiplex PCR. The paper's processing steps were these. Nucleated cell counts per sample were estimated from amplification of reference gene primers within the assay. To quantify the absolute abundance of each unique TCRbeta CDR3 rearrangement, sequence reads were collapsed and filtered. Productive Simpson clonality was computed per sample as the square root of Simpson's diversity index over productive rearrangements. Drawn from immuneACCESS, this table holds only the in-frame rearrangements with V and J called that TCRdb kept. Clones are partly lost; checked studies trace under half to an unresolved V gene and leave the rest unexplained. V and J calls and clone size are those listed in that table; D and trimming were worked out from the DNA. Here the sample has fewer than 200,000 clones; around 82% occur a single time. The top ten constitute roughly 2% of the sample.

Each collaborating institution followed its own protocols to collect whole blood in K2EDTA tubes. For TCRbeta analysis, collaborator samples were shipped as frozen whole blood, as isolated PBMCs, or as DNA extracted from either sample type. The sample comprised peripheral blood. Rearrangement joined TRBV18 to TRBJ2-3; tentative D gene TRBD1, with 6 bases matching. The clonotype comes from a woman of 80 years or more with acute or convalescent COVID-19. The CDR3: CASSYREASTDTQYF. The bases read TGTGCCAGCTCGTACAGGGAAGCTAGCACAGATACGCAGTATTTT.